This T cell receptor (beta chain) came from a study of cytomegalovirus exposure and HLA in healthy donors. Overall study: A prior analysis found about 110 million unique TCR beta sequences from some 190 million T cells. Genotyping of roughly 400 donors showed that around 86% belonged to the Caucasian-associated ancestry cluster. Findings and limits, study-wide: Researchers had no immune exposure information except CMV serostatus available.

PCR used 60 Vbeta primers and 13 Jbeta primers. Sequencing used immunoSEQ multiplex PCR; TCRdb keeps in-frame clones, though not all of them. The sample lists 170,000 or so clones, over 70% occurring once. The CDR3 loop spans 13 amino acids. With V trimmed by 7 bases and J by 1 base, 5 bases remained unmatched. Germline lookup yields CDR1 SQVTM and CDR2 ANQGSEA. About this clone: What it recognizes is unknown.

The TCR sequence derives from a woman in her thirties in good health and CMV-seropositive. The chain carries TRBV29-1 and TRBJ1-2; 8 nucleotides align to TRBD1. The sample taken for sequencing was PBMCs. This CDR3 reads CSADRGLNYGYTF. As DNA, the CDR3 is TGCAGCGCCGACAGGGGCCTTAACTATGGCTACACCTTC.